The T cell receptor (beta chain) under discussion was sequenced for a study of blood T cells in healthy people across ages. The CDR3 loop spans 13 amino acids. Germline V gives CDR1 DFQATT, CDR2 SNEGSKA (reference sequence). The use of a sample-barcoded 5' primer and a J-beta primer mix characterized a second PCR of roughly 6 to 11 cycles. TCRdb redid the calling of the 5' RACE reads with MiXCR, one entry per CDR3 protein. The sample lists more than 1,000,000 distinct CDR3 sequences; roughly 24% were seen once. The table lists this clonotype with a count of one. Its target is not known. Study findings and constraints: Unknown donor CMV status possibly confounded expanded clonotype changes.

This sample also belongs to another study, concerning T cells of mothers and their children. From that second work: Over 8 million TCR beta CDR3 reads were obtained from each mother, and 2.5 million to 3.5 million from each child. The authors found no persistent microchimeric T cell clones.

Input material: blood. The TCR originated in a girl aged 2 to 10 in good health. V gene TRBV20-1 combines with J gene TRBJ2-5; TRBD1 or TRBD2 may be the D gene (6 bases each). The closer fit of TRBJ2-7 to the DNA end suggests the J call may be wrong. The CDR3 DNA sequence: TGCAGTGCCGGGGCAGGGGAGGATTACGAGCAGTACTTC. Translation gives CSAGAGEDYEQYF.